These 9 T cell receptor beta chains originate from one sample sequenced in a study of blood T cell repertoires in COVID-19. The data were produced by immunoSEQ multiplex PCR, yet TCRdb's version contains in-frame clones alone and is incomplete. The sample yields under 200,000 clones, around four fifths seen once. Sequencing was carried out using peripheral blood. These receptor sequences come from an elderly woman with acute or convalescent COVID-19.

Here the CDR3 DNA reads TGTGCCAGCAGTACTGGACAGCTCACTGAAGCTTTCTTT. Protein: CASSTGQLTEAFF. This chain joins TRBV12-3 or TRBV12-4 and TRBJ1-1; possibly TRBD1 for D (6 bases). The CDR3 is 13 residues long. V dropped 5 bases and J dropped 4 bases, with 11 bases sitting between them.

This chain's CDR3 is CASSGGTGANTF. CDR3 sequence (DNA): TGTGCCAGCAGTGGGGGGACAGGGGCAAACACCTTC. The rearrangement uses TRBV25-1 and TRBJ1-2; 10 bases match TRBD1. Trimming took 4 bases from V and 12 from J; bases not matched to a gene: 5. Germline CDR1 and CDR2: MGHDK and SYGVNS. The length of the CDR3 is 12 residues.

The genes are TRBV30 and TRBJ1-3, with TRBD1 matching 9 bases. J gave up 4 bases and V 5 bases, and 9 bases lay outside the gene matches. The CDR3 consists of 15 residues. Germline assignment: CDR1 GTSNPN and CDR2 SVGIG (reference sequence). The CDR3 protein is CAWGSGTGFGNTIYF. The CDR3 bases are TGTGCCTGGGGATCCGGGACAGGGTTCGGAAACACCATATATTTT.

A few counts support this clone. J is TRBJ2-3 and V is TRBV6-1; 9 bases match TRBD1. Trimming at V came to 1 base and at J to 7 bases, leaving 9 bases not matched to a gene. Germline values: CDR1 MNHNS, CDR2 SASEGT. This CDR3 has 16 amino acids. CDR3 protein: CASSEEGTGFFYTQYF. As DNA, the CDR3 is TGTGCCAGCAGTGAAGAAGGGACAGGGTTCTTTTATACGCAGTATTTT.

V is TRBV28 and J is TRBJ2-1; D perhaps matches TRBD2 (5 bases). Between the trimmed V and J ends, which lost 6 bases and 8 bases, there was a span of 20 bases. Germline V gives CDR1 MDHEN, CDR2 SYDVKM. The CDR3 is 15 residues long. This CDR3 is CASRQVSPGKDEQFF. DNA of the CDR3: TGTGCCAGCAGACAAGTAAGCCCGGGGAAGGATGAGCAGTTCTTC.

The chain carries TRBV9 and TRBJ1-3; TRBD1 agrees at 7 bases. Trimming removed 0 bases from V and 5 bases from J; junction bases left unmatched: 5. This CDR3 comprises 15 residues. Germline V lookup: CDR1 SGDLS, CDR2 YYNGEE. Written as DNA, the CDR3 is TGTGCCAGCAGCGTAGACAACAGGGGAAGAAACACCATATATTTT. Protein: CASSVDNRGRNTIYF.

The V and J genes are TRBV18 and TRBJ2-2; D may be TRBD1 (5 bases). V was trimmed by 1 base and J by 2 bases, leaving 17 bases between them. The CDR3 contains 18 residues. Germline values: CDR1 KGHSH, CDR2 LQKENI. CDR3 in DNA: TGTGCCAGCTCACCACGGATGGGGCTGAATAGCAACACCGGGGAGCTGTTTTTT. This sequence encodes CASSPRMGLNSNTGELFF.

DNA of the CDR3: TGTGCCAGCAGCCGGGGACAGACAACTAATGAAAAACTGTTTTTT. Protein: CASSRGQTTNEKLFF. The V and J genes are TRBV28 and TRBJ1-4, with 7 positions matching TRBD1. Trimming removed 6 bases from V and 0 bases from J; junction bases left unmatched: 4. Germline V gene lookup returns CDR1 MDHEN and CDR2 SYDVKM. This CDR3 spans 15 amino acids.

The V gene is TRBV3-1 (or the pseudogene TRBV3-2), the J gene TRBJ2-3; D is perhaps TRBD2 (7 bases). V gave up 2 bases and J gave up 4 bases, with 13 bases separating them. The CDR3 runs to 15 residues. The germline V gene encodes CDR1 LGHDT and CDR2 YNNKEL (reference sequence). Written as DNA, the CDR3 is TGTGCCAGCAGCCAACGGGGGGCTGTAGCAGATACGCAGTATTTT. It encodes CASSQRGAVADTQYF.